This T cell receptor (beta chain) was sequenced during a study of cytomegalovirus exposure and HLA in healthy donors. Study summary: Clustering assigned roughly 81% of the roughly 380 genotyped donors to the Caucasian-associated ancestry cluster. General study points: In terms of immune exposure information, only CMV serostatus was available.

In regard to this clone: Its cognate antigen is unknown.

The PCR was carried out with 60 Vbeta primers and 13 Jbeta primers. Method: immunoSEQ multiplex PCR; TCRdb's copy keeps in-frame clones and lacks some. The table shows some 81,000 clones, with 65% to 85% occurring only once. The specimen sequenced was PBMCs. The receptor was derived from a woman between 35 and 50 years old in good health and CMV-seropositive.

The CDR3 region is CASSQGSGGGAAEQFF. In DNA form, the CDR3 reads TGCGCCAGCAGCCAAGGCAGCGGCGGGGGGGCAGCCGAGCAGTTCTTC. The rearrangement uses TRBV4-1 and TRBJ2-1, with 9 positions matching TRBD2. This CDR3 region has 16 residues. Germline CDR1 is MGHRA and CDR2 is YSYEKL. V shed 1 base, J shed 10 bases, and the junction held 11 bases outside the gene matches.